This entry lists 2 T cell receptor beta chains sequenced from one sample in a study of CD8+CD57+ T cells in acquired aplastic anemia. By flow cytometry, patients selected for sequencing had shown an expansion of CD8+CD57+ cells. Genomic DNA templated the TCR beta VDJ and CDR3 profiling. A single record per CDR3 protein comes from TCRdb applying MiXCR to the reads. The sample comprises about 240,000 distinct CDR3 sequences, about 44% of which are singletons, and over 7.5% rests with the top ten. The source material was sorted CD4+, CD8+, or CD8+CD57+ T cells (not recorded which) from PBMCs. These receptors all come from a human donor with aplastic anemia.

This rearrangement joins TRBV7-8 to TRBJ2-5; 14 positions agree with TRBD2. V was pared by 5 bases and J by 4 bases, with 3 bases of the junction left unmatched. The CDR3 loop spans 15 amino acids. The V gene's germline CDR1 is SGHVS and CDR2 FQNEAQ. CDR3 residues: CASSVTSGGGETQYF. The CDR3 region has the DNA TGTGCCAGCAGCGTGACTAGCGGGGGGGGAGAGACCCAGTACTTC.

The rearrangement uses TRBV7-9 and TRBJ1-2; D unclear. The ends were cut back, 5 bases at V and 13 bases at J, with 17 bases in the middle. CDR1 is SEHNR and CDR2 is FQNEAQ in the germline V gene (reference sequence). This CDR3 is built from 12 residues. CDR3 nucleotide sequence: TGTGCCAGCAGCCCCTCGGGATTCGGCGGCACCTTC. Its translation is CASSPSGFGGTF.